Sequencing of this T cell receptor (beta chain) was carried out in a study of T-cell reconstitution after alpha-beta-depleted transplantation in children (dated by TCRdb to about 2016). About the study as a whole: T-cell immune reconstitution after TCRalphabeta/CD19-depleted allogeneic hematopoietic cell transplantation in children was quantitatively tracked in the study by means of TCR repertoire profiling.

From the cysteine through the phenylalanine, the CDR3 covers 13 amino acids. The read is trimmed to its CDR3 DNA, 39 bases read in frame from base 1. V loses 4 bases of germline sequence and J loses 4 bases, and the interval between the two ends is 9 bases. The germline V gene yields SGHRS for CDR1 and YFSETQ for CDR2. The method behind the library was PCR. TCRdb names Illumina HiSeq 2500 as the instrument used. To normalize quantification of the TCRbeta repertoire, the TCR libraries were built with molecular barcoding that relied on unique molecular identifiers. Clones were called with MiXCR by TCRdb after fastp trimmed the public reads at Q25, and only in-frame beta chains were retained. One record per CDR3 amino acid sequence lists the most common genes and DNA. The sample yields a few hundred thousand distinct CDR3 sequences; about a quarter were counted once. The top ten hold approximately 39% of the sample.

In the paper's terms, the treatment or condition label means: allogeneic hematopoietic cell transplantation with graft depleted of TCRalphabeta T cells and CD19 B cells. The transplant recipients were children given TCRalphabeta/CD19-depleted allogeneic hematopoietic cell grafts. Paper-wide results and their limitations: Hyperexpanded clone frequencies declined over subsequent months; after one year, T-cell counts and TCRbeta diversity were mostly attributed to newly produced T cells. The apparently early alphabetaT-cell count recovery about two months after transplant was reportedly dependent on only several hundred rapidly expanded clones derived from non-depleted graft cells. In some patients, high TCRbeta diversity at day 60 was attributed to recipient T cells and intrathymic progenitors that had survived conditioning.

As concerns this clonotype: No antigen is known for it. Base qualities are not recorded, but no much larger clone differs from it by a single base.

The sequence joins TRBV5-1 to TRBJ2-1; TRBD1 is a possible D gene, resting on 5 matching bases. This receptor was obtained from a boy less than two years old with Wiskott-Aldrich syndrome, due to receive a stem cell transplant. This sample comprised PBMCs, obtained before TCRalphabeta/CD19-depleted stem cell transplant. The DNA sequence is as follows: TGCGCCAGCAGCGAACGACAGTACAATGAGCAGTTCTTC. Its protein reads: CASSERQYNEQFF.